This TCR beta chain was found in a study of control samples from healthy donors and cancer patients. Sequencing was performed with immunoSEQ multiplex PCR; in TCRdb, only in-frame clones are kept and a portion is missing. The table records tens of thousands of clones, 90% to 95% of them present only once. The source is a man aged 45 to 65 with lung cancer. Material for sequencing was PBMCs.

DNA of the CDR3: TGTGCCAGCAGCCCCAATTGGGGCGGGGGGCCTCGGGGCTACACCTTC. It translates to CASSPNWGGGPRGYTF. The chain links TRBV3-1 (or the pseudogene TRBV3-2) to TRBJ1-2, with TRBD1 as a possible D gene (6 bases). The CDR3 totals 16 residues. From germline, CDR1 is LGHDT and CDR2 YNNKEL (reference sequence). Trimming pared 4 bases from V and 8 bases from J, leaving 23 bases between.